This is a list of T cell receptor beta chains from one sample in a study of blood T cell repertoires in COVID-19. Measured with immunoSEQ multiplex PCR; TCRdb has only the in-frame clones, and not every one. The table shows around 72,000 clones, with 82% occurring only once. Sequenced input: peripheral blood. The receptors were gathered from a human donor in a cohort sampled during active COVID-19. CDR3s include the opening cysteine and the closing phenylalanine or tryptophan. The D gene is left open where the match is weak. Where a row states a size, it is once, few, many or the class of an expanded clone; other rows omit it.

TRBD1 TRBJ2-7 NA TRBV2 TGTGCCAGCAGTGGGACAGGGCTACCCTACGAGCAGTACTTC CASSGTGLPYEQYF
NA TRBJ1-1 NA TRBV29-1 TGCAGCGTTGCCCGAGGGTGGGGCACTGAAGCTTTCTTT CSVARGWGTEAFF
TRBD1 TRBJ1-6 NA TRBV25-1 TGTGCCAGCAGTACTACAGGGGGCGAGAATTCACCCCTCCACTTT CASSTTGGENSPLHF
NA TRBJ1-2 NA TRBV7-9 TGTGCCAGCAGCTTCGCCGGTGGCTACACCTTC CASSFAGGYTF
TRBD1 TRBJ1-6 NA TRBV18 TGTGCCAGCTCACCACTCGGACAGGGGAATTCACCCCTCCACTTT CASSPLGQGNSPLHF
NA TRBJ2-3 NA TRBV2 TGTGCCAGCAGCGAGACTAGAAAAGATACGCAGTATTTT CASSETRKDTQYF
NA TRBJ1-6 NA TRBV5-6 TGTGCCAGCAGCTCCTACAGGATTAATAATTCACCCCTCCACTTT CASSSYRINNSPLHF
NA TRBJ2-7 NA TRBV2 TGTGCCAGCAGGGGCGATGTGTGGTACGAGCAGTACTTC CASRGDVWYEQYF
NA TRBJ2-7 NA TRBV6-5 TGTGCCAGCAGTTACTCGCACGGGATCTCCTACGAGCAGTACTTC CASSYSHGISYEQYF
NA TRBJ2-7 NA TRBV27 TGTGCCAGCAGTCCCAGACTAGTTGTCTACGAGCAGTACTTC CASSPRLVVYEQYF
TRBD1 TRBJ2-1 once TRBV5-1 TGCGCCAGCAGCTTGGAAGGGACAGGGGCCTACAATGAGCAGTTCTTC CASSLEGTGAYNEQFF
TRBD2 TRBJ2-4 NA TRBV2 TGTGCCAGCGACCCAAGGAGCGGGGTGGCCAAAAACATTCAGTACTTC CASDPRSGVAKNIQYF
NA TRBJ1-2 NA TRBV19 TGTGCCAGTTCCCCTGTTGGAGACTATGGCTACACCTTC CASSPVGDYGYTF
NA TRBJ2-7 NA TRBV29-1 TGCAGCGTTGTAAGGGGTTATTACGAGCAGTACTTC CSVVRGYYEQYF
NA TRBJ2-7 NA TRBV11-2 TGTGCCAGCAGCAGGGATCGGGGGTCCTACGAGCAGTACTTC CASSRDRGSYEQYF
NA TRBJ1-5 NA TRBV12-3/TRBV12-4 TGTGCCAGCAGTTTGGGGGGAGAACAGCCCCAGCATTTT CASSLGGEQPQHF
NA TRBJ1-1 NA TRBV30 TGTGCCTGGGCGGGATTCACTGAAGCTTTCTTT CAWAGFTEAFF
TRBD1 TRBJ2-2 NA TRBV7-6 TGTGCCAGCAGCTTACGCTTTTCTGGGACAGTGAACACCGGGGAGCTGTTTTTT CASSLRFSGTVNTGELFF
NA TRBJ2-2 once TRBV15 TGTGCCACCAGAAAGAGCCAGGGCGGGGAGCTGTTTTTT CATRKSQGGELFF
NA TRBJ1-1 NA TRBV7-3 TGTGCCAGCAGCTTATCAGAGAACACTGAAGCTTTCTTT CASSLSENTEAFF
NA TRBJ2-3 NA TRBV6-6 TGTGCCAGCGGTGTGCGGAGTAGCACAGATACGCAGTATTTT CASGVRSSTDTQYF
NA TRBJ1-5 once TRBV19 TGTGCCACCAGGCGGGGAGGAAGAAGCAATCAGCCCCAGCATTTT CATRRGGRSNQPQHF
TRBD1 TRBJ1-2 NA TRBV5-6 TGTGCCAGCAGCTTACCGGACAGGGTTGCCTATGGCTACACCTTC CASSLPDRVAYGYTF
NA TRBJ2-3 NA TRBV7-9 TGTGCCAGCACGGTATTTGGGGCGATCGGAGATACGCAGTATTTT CASTVFGAIGDTQYF
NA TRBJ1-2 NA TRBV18 TGTGCCAGCTCACCAGGGGGCGATAACTATGGCTACACCTTC CASSPGGDNYGYTF
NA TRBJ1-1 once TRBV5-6 TGTGCCAGCAGCTTGCGCCGGCAGGGCTCTGAAGCTTTCTTT CASSLRRQGSEAFF
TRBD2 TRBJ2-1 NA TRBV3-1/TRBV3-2 TGTGCCAGCAGCCAAGATATCAGCGGGGTCTACAATGAGCAGTTCTTC CASSQDISGVYNEQFF
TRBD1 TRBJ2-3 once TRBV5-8 TGTGCCAGCAGCTTGCAGACAGGGTGGGATACGCAGTATTTT CASSLQTGWDTQYF
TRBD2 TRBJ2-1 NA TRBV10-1 TGCGCCAGCAGTGAGTCGATGCCAGCCCAGGGACCAGGGGAGGGCGGGGGGCGTGAGCAGTTCTTC CASSESMPAQGPGEGGGREQFF
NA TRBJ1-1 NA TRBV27 TGTGCCAGCAGTTCTCATATGAGGAAAAGGAACACTGAAGCTTTCTTT CASSSHMRKRNTEAFF
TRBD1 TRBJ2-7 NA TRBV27 TGTGCCAGCAGTTACCGGGACAGGGGAAGAGGCGAGCAGTACTTC CASSYRDRGRGEQYF
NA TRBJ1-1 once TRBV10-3 TGTGCCATCGGGGAGGTTGAAGCTTTCTTT CAIGEVEAFF
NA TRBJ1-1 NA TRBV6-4 TGTGCCAGCAGTGAGAGAACAGGGAGCCCTTTTTCTGAGAACACTGAAGCTTTCTTT CASSERTGSPFSENTEAFF
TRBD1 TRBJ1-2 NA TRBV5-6 TGTGCCAGCAGCGGGAGGAGGACAGGGCTAGACTATGGCTACACCTTC CASSGRRTGLDYGYTF
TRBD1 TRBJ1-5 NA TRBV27 TGTGCCAGCAGTCATCTGGGACAGCCAAATCAGCCCCAGCATTTT CASSHLGQPNQPQHF
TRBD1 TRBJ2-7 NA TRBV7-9 TGTGCCAGCAGCCGGGACAGGCTTACCTACGAGCAGTACTTC CASSRDRLTYEQYF
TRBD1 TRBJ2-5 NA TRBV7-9 TGTGCCAGCAGCCCTACAGGGGGGCCTCAAGAGACCCAGTACTTC CASSPTGGPQETQYF
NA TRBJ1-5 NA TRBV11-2 TGTGCCAGCAGCTTTGACAGAAAGATCAATCAGCCCCAGCATTTT CASSFDRKINQPQHF
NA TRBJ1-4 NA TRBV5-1 TGCGCCAGCAGCTGGAAGGGGCCCGCCGAAAAACTGTTTTTT CASSWKGPAEKLFF
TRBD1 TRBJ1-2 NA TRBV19 TGTGCCAGTAGTATAGCTGGGACAGGGGCTGGCCGGGGCTACACCTTC CASSIAGTGAGRGYTF
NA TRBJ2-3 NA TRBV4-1 TGCGCCAGCAGCGGCGGGGGCCGGGTATCCGATACGCAGTATTTT CASSGGGRVSDTQYF
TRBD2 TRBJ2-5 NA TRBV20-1 TGCAGTGCTAGTACGGGACTAAGGGAGACCCAGTACTTC CSASTGLRETQYF
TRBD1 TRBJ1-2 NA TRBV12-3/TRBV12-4 TGTGCCAGCAGTTTGACAGGGTTCTACTACACCTTC CASSLTGFYYTF
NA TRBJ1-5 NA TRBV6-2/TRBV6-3 TGTGCCAGCAGTACCCGACAATTGCACAATCAGCCCCAGCATTTT CASSTRQLHNQPQHF
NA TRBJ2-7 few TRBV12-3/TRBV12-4 TGTGCCAGCGGCAGGGGCTCCTACGAGCAGTACTTC CASGRGSYEQYF
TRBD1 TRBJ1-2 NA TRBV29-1 TGCAGCGCCGGACAGGGGGTAGTCGGCTACACCTTC CSAGQGVVGYTF
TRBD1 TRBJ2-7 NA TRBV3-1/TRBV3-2 TGTGCCAGCAGCCAACGGGGGACAGGGTACGAGCAGTACTTC CASSQRGTGYEQYF
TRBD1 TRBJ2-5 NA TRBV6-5 TGTGCCAGCAAACTAGAGGGACAGGCGCCTGGGACCCAGTACTTC CASKLEGQAPGTQYF
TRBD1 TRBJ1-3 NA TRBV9 TGTGCCAGCAGCGCAGGGACAGGGGGCCCGAGCTCTGGAAACACCATATATTTT CASSAGTGGPSSGNTIYF
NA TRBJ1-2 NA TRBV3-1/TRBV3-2 TGTGCCAGCAGCGACCGGGGATCCTATGGCTACACCTTC CASSDRGSYGYTF
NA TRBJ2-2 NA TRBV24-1 TGTGCCACCAGTGATCCAACCGGGGGCACCGGGGAGCTGTTTTTT CATSDPTGGTGELFF
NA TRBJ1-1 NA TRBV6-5 TGTGCCAGCAGTTCTCTCGACAGTGAAGCTTTCTTT CASSSLDSEAFF
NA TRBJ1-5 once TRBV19 TGTGCCAGTAGTATCTTCGAACGTCAGTATCAGCCCCAGCATTTT CASSIFERQYQPQHF
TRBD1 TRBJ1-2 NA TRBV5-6 TGTGCCAGCAGCTTTACAGGGGGCCGCTATGGCTACACCTTC CASSFTGGRYGYTF
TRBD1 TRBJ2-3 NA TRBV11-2 TGTGCCAGCAGCTCGGACAGGGCAGGTACGCAGTATTTT CASSSDRAGTQYF
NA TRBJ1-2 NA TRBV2 TGTGCCAGCAACTCGTATGGCTACACCTTC CASNSYGYTF
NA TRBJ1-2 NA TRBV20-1 TGCAGCGTCTCAGGGGTTTTTGGCTACACCTTC CSVSGVFGYTF